The clone carrying this T cell receptor beta chain was detected once. What it recognizes is unknown. The sample is drawn from a study of CD8 T cells in Susac syndrome. Findings and caveats of the study: Only a relatively small number of individuals were included in the TCR sequencing and HLA analysis.

The authors negatively isolated CD8+ and CD4+ T cells and FACS-enriched TEMRA cells. CDR3 size: 16 residues. CDR1 and CDR2 (germline): MRHNA, SNTAGT. Trimming cost V 0 bases and J 4 bases; bases outside gene matches: 0. Reverse transcription of roughly 0.45 to 1 ug RNA was performed with random hexamers. TCR beta CDR3 was amplified by immunoSEQ multiplex PCR. This amplification extended across 54 Vbeta and 13 Jbeta segments. Each CDR3 protein gets one entry after TCRdb re-called the immunoSEQ multiplex PCR reads with MiXCR. The sample holds about 60,000 distinct CDR3 sequences, over 85% seen once. The sample consisted of CD8+ T cells from PBMCs. This TCR was recovered from a human donor in good health. The chain employs TRBV6-4 and TRBJ2-3; TRBD2 matches at 14 bases. The CDR3 DNA is TGTGCCAGCAGTGACTCGACTAGCGGGGGGGCAGATACGCAGTATTTT. This codes for CASSDSTSGGADTQYF.